The sequence of this T cell receptor (beta chain) was determined in a study of T cells in Graves' hyperthyroidism and ophthalmopathy. Points from the study as a whole: Classification by a 13 V-J model distinguished ophthalmopathy from stable hyperthyroidism.

Worth noting for this clonotype: Its antigen is unknown.

Per the germline V gene, CDR1 is MGHDK and CDR2 is SYGVNS. The CDR3 runs 18 residues. V was trimmed by 1 base and J by 0 bases, leaving 13 bases between them. From RNA transcripts, TCR beta CDR3 regions were amplified. When the TCR CDR3 underwent first-round RT-PCR, the HTBI primer set was used. From the multiplex PCR reads, TCRdb called clonotypes with MiXCR, one entry per CDR3 protein. The sample yields under 300,000 distinct CDR3 sequences, 13% seen once. This rearrangement joins TRBV25-1 to TRBJ1-6, with D possibly being TRBD1 (6 bases). Material: blood. This clonotype was obtained from a woman aged 25 to 39 with Graves' hyperthyroidism that later progressed to Graves' ophthalmopathy. The CDR3 DNA sequence: TGTGCCAGCAGTGAATTACAGGGACCTAGCTCCTATAATTCACCCCTCCACTTT. Protein product: CASSELQGPSSYNSPLHF.